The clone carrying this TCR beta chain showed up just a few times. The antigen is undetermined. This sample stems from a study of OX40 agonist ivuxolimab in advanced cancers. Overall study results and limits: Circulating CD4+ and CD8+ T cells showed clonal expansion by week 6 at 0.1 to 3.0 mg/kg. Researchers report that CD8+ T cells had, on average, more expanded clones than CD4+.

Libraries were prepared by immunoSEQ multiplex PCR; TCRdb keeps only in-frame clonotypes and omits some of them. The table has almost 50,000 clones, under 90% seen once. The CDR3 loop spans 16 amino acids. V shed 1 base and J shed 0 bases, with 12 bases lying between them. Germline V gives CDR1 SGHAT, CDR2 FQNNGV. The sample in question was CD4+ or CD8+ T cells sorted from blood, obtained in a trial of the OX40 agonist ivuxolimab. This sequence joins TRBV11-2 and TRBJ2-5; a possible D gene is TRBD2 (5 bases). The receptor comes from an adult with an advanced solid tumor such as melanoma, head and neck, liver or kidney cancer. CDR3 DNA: TGTGCCAGCAGCTTAGGCGGGTTAATGTACCAAGAGACCCAGTACTTC. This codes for CASSLGGLMYQETQYF.